Sequencing of this T cell receptor (beta chain) was carried out in a study of T-cell memory formation after mild COVID-19. Study at large: The study found TCR clusters largely donor specific. The study, taken as a whole, reports: The finding that pre-infection memory included some responding clones suggested that cross-reactive memory joined.

CDR1 LGHNA and CDR2 YNFKEQ come from the germline V gene. The CDR3 is 17 amino acids. V lost 4 bases to trimming and J lost 2 bases; unmatched junction nucleotides: 9. MiXCR, applied by TCRdb to the 5' RACE reads, yields one record per CDR3 protein. The sample records 170,000 or so distinct CDR3 sequences, over 20% being singletons. This clonotype was counted a few times. No antigen is known for it. This receptor was obtained from an adult woman who had mild COVID-19 (a few samples of this study predate the infection). Cell type and time point are not known. The chain has TRBV4-2 and TRBJ2-3; 10 nucleotides agree with TRBD2. The sample taken for sequencing was PBMCs or a T cell subset sorted from them (not recorded which). The CDR3 loop is CASSPLGSGRPTDTQYF. CDR3 coding DNA: TGTGCCAGCAGCCCCCTCGGTAGCGGGAGGCCCACAGATACGCAGTATTTT.